This T cell receptor beta chain was captured by sequencing in a study of T cells after yellow fever vaccination (dated by TCRdb to between 2019 and 2020). A note on the overall study: The SMART-Seq v4 Ultra Low Input RNA kit was used to prepare libraries from fractions with low cell numbers. Blood was collected at multiple timepoints before and after primary and secondary immunization, and bulk PBMC replicates and cell subsets were isolated. Two healthy male donors, one aged 18 to 30 and one aged 30 to 40 years, were included in the cohort. To follow T-cell clones before and after primary and booster YFV17D yellow fever vaccination, bulk TCR alpha and beta repertoires were sequenced over time. Findings and caveats that apply to the study as a whole: The secondary T-cell response was found to be weaker but faster than the primary response, with a peak reached on day 5 rather than on day 15. Because only two donors were included in the study, the extent to which the findings can be generalized is limited. A small fraction of clonotypes showed up in both the CD4 and CD8 compartments, probably as a result of convergent recombination. Most clones expanded after primary vaccination (almost 98% of CD4 and 70% to 90% of CD8) were re-detected after the booster, suggesting that broad memory maintenance occurred. Because abundant contaminating clonotypes from the bulk population could be contained in FACS-sorted repertoires, computational filtering was required.

Interpreted using the paper, the treatment or condition label stands for: live attenuated yellow fever vaccine strain. Two biological replicates of bulk PBMCs were collected at each blood-draw timepoint. A standard Ficoll-Paque protocol was used to isolate PBMCs from peripheral blood. TriZol was used to extract RNA from bulk PBMCs, CD4 and CD8 fractions, and dextramer-positive and dextramer-negative fractions. Taken from cysteine to phenylalanine, the CDR3 has 15 residues. The only DNA kept is the CDR3, 45 bases in frame from the first base. The junction shows trimming of 4 bases on V and 0 bases on J, plus 11 bases between the germline ends. CDR1 and CDR2 are read off the germline V gene as SGHRS and YFSETQ. Comments on this clonotype: The antigen this receptor binds is unknown. Base qualities are missing; no much larger clone stands one base away.

Data came from an Illumina NovaSeq 6000. TCR cDNA was synthesized by 5'RACE template switching, which introduced a universal primer site and unique molecular identifiers. cDNA synthesis was primed from both the TCR alpha and TCR beta constant segments. Library amplification used two PCR steps, and the second PCR step added sample barcodes and sequencing adapters. Sequencing of libraries was done on Illumina HiSeq 2500 (2x100 bp) or NovaSeq (2x150 bp). In the authors' own workflow: MIGEC handled demultiplexing of reads and collapsing into UMI consensus sequences, while MiXCR performed V(D)J alignment. Using edgeR on replicate PBMC samples, clonotypes were called vaccine-responding if FDR was below 0.01 and the log2 fold change was above 5 up to day 15. Bulk clonotypes were assigned CD4 or CD8 identity according to which sequenced CD4 or CD8 repertoire held them at higher abundance. In TCRdb, the public reads were trimmed at Q25 with fastp and aligned with MiXCR, with productive beta chains retained. CDR3 protein sequences are deduplicated, and each keeps its most common genes and DNA. TCRdb's processing, not the authors' own work, is the source of the V and J calls. A total of some 300,000 distinct CDR3 sequences appear in this sample, about 3.5% of them only once. About 20% of the sample is in the top ten clones.

This receptor was taken from a man younger than 30 who received the YFV17D yellow fever vaccine. The specimen comprised PBMCs, sampled on the day of the yellow fever booster vaccination. The V and J genes are TRBV5-1 and TRBJ2-4; there is no confident call for the D gene. The sequence in DNA is TGCGCCAGCAGCCCGCAGGATCTAGCCAAAAACATTCAGTACTTC. This is translated as CASSPQDLAKNIQYF.